What follows are 15 T cell receptor beta chains derived from one specimen sequenced in a study of blood T cells in healthy people across ages. Together with a sample-barcoded 5' primer, a J-beta primer mix was included in a second PCR lasting roughly 6 to 12 cycles. TCRdb re-derived calls from the 5' RACE reads in MiXCR, one entry per CDR3 protein. The sample contains 900,000 to 950,000 distinct CDR3 sequences, about 28% of which appear only once. These same records also appear under a second study, on T cells of mothers and their children.

The sample comprised blood. Receptor source: a woman aged 40 to 49 in good health.

The chain recombines TRBV28 with TRBJ2-4; 8 positions match TRBD1. The ends lost 5 bases at V and 3 bases at J; junction bases unmatched: 12. The CDR3 totals 17 residues. Germline V gene sequence: CDR1 MDHEN, CDR2 SYDVKM. The CDR3 sequence is CASSVSLRGLDKNIQYF. CDR3 coding DNA: TGTGCCAGCAGTGTCTCGCTCAGGGGGCTCGACAAAAACATTCAGTACTTC.

This clonotype was recorded a few times. V is TRBV7-8 and J is TRBJ2-4; 7 bases fit TRBD1. TRBJ2-7 matches the DNA end more closely, so the J call is doubtful. The CDR3 has 14 amino acids. Germline CDR1 SGHVS, CDR2 FQNEAQ. CDR3 nucleotides: TGTGCCAGCAGTACTCAGGGGGACGGGAACGAGCAGTACTTC. This encodes CASSTQGDGNEQYF.

The J gene is TRBJ1-4, the V gene TRBV7-2, with D unclear. This CDR3 spans 13 amino acids. Germline loops: CDR1 SGHTA, CDR2 FQGNSA. Trimming shortened V by 1 base and J by 11 bases, and 11 bases separated the two germline ends. This CDR3 reads CASSLDEGGKLFF. CDR3 DNA sequence: TGTGCCAGCAGCTTAGATGAGGGTGGGAAACTGTTTTTT.

This clonotype was seen ten or more times. V usage is TRBV28 and J usage is TRBJ2-1; D is possibly TRBD1 or TRBD2 (5 bases each). There are 16 residues in the CDR3. Trimming took off 6 bases at V and 0 bases at J, with 15 bases between the two ends. The germline CDR1 and CDR2 sequences are MDHEN and SYDVKM. The CDR3 DNA sequence: TGTGCCAGCAGGACCGGGGTTCAGGGCTCCTACAATGAGCAGTTCTTC. Amino acids: CASRTGVQGSYNEQFF.

In its sample, this clonotype was seen a few times. The CDR3 loop is CASSLAGLAGVISTDTQYF. The CDR3 bases are TGCGCCAGCAGCTTGGCCGGACTAGCGGGGGTGATTAGCACAGATACGCAGTATTTT. The genes are TRBV5-1 and TRBJ2-3, with TRBD2 identical over 13 bases. Trimming cost V 0 bases and J 0 bases; bases outside gene matches: 7. Germline assignment: CDR1 SGHRS and CDR2 YFSETQ. The CDR3 consists of 19 residues. Using reference TRBV5-1 and TRBJ2-3 for the parts outside the CDR3, the full variable domain is KAGVTQTPRYLIKTRGQQVTLSCSPISGHRSVSWYQQTPGQGLQFLFEYFSETQRNKGNFPGRFSGRQFSNSRSEMNVSTLELGDSALYLCASSLAGLAGVISTDTQYFGPGTRLTVL.

Note on this clonotype: A read error may account for a junction end that differs from germline. This rearrangement joins TRBV7-2 to TRBJ2-7; D gene ambiguous. In germline, CDR1 is SGHTA, CDR2 FQGNSA. This CDR3 spans 14 amino acids. As DNA, the CDR3 is TGTGCCCGCAGCTTGCGGACCACAACCTACGGGCAGTACTTC. Its protein is CARSLRTTTYGQYF.

The CDR3: CASSSISGSSYNEQFF. CDR3 sequence (DNA): TGTGCCAGCAGCTCGATCAGCGGAAGCTCCTACAATGAGCAGTTCTTC. The V gene is TRBV5-5, the J gene TRBJ2-1; tentatively, D is TRBD2 (5 bases). The CDR3 runs 16 residues. V was shortened by 3 bases and J by 0 bases, with 13 bases between the two germline ends. Germline V gene data show CDR1 as SGHKS and CDR2 as YYEKEE (reference sequence).

This clonotype was counted many times. The V call is TRBV2, the J call TRBJ2-7; a weak D match, TRBD2 (6 bases). The CDR3 runs to 14 residues. V lost 8 bases and J 5 bases, leaving 19 bases between the germline ends. Germline loops: CDR1 SNHLY, CDR2 FYNNEI. Here the CDR3 DNA reads TGTGCCAGCTCCGGCTGGAGGGGTACGAACGAGCAGTACTTC. It translates to CASSGWRGTNEQYF.

Comments on this clonotype: A much larger clone sits a single nucleotide away, making a read error possible. A read error is likely, as this CDR3 ends without the conserved phenylalanine or tryptophan. This chain's CDR3 is CASSLSGVVNYGYTL. In DNA, the CDR3 is TGTGCCAGCAGTTTATCAGGGGTAGTCAACTATGGCTACACCCTC. This sequence joins TRBV27 and TRBJ1-2; D might be TRBD1 (5 bases). Germline V CDR1 and CDR2: MNHEY, SMNVEV (reference sequence). Trimming left V 0 bases short and J 2 bases short, with 10 bases between. This CDR3 contains 15 residues.

The table lists this clonotype with many counts. The chain combines TRBV6-6 with TRBJ2-3, with a tentative D call TRBD2 (5 bases). The V end was cut by 2 bases, the J end by 4 bases, with 13 bases between. The CDR3 sequence is 15 residues long. CDR1 and CDR2 from the germline V gene are MNHNY and SVGAGI (reference sequence). The DNA of the CDR3 is TGTGCCAGCAGTTACGGCCAAGGGAGATCAGATACGCAGTATTTT. Its translation is CASSYGQGRSDTQYF.

For this clonotype: The junction departs from the called germline gene at one end, perhaps through a read error. This rearrangement joins TRBV20-1 to TRBJ2-3, with D maybe TRBD1 (5 bases). The CDR3 extends over 14 amino acids. CDR1 and CDR2 from the germline V gene are DFQATT and SNEGSKA (reference sequence). CDR3 amino acids: CGAPGHHSTDTQYF. CDR3 bases: TGCGGTGCCCCCGGACATCATAGCACAGATACGCAGTATTTT.

The chain recombines TRBV4-1 with TRBJ2-1, with 7 bases aligning to TRBD2. The V gene's germline CDR1 is MGHRA and CDR2 YSYEKL. The CDR3 consists of 16 residues. J lost 5 bases, V lost 3 bases, and 10 bases had no gene match. CDR3 nucleotides: TGCGCCAGCAGCCAGCCGGCGGGGCGGGAGCACAATGAGCAGTTCTTC. Translating gives CASSQPAGREHNEQFF.

The chain joins TRBV10-3 to TRBJ1-1; 9 nucleotides match TRBD1. CDR3 length equals 16 residues. The V and J ends lost 10 bases and 1 base, in that order; junction bases with no gene match: 13. Germline V CDR1 and CDR2: ENHRY, SYGVKD. The CDR3 DNA reads as TGTGCCACTGGTTTGTACGGGACAGGGAAGAACACTGAAGCTTTCTTT. Its translation: CATGLYGTGKNTEAFF.

The V and J genes are TRBV7-6 and TRBJ1-2; possibly TRBD1 for D (5 bases). This CDR3 comprises 15 residues. CDR1 and CDR2 from the germline V gene are SGHVS and FNYEAQ. With 5 bases removed from V and 9 bases from J, the gap between germline ends came to 22 bases. CDR3 amino acids: CASSPEVAGLLSYTF. The CDR3 nucleotides read TGTGCCAGCAGCCCCGAGGTGGCAGGGCTTCTCAGCTACACCTTC.

This clonotype was seen more than once but under ten times. For the CDR3, the DNA is TGTGCCAGCAGTTTCCCTCAAAGATACAATGAGCAGTTCTTC. This encodes CASSFPQRYNEQFF. The J gene is TRBJ2-1, the V gene TRBV12-3 or TRBV12-4; D not certain. The CDR3 runs 14 residues. V lost 3 bases, J lost 4 bases, and 10 bases lay in between.